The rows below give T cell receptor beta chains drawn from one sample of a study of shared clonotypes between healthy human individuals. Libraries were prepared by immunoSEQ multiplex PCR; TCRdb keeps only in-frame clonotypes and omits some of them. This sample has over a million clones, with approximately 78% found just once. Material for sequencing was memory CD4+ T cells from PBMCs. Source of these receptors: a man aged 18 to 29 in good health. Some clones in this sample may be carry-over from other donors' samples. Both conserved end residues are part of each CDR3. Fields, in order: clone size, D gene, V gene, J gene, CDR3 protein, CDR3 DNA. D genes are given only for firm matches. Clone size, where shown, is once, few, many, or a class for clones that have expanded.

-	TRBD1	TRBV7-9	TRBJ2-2	CASSFWYRGQNTGELFF	TGTGCCAGCAGCTTTTGGTACAGGGGGCAAAACACCGGGGAGCTGTTTTTT
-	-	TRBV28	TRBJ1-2	CASSLRPDYGYTF	TGTGCCAGCAGTTTAAGGCCGGACTATGGCTACACCTTC
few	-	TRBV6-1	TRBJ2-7	CASSEVVSAAYEQYF	TGTGCCAGCAGTGAAGTCGTTTCGGCAGCCTACGAGCAGTACTTC
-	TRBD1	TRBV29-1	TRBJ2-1	CSVRGTGYEEQFF	TGCAGCGTCCGAGGGACAGGGTACGAGGAGCAGTTCTTC
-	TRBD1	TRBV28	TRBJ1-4	CASSLTRTGGEKLFF	TGTGCCAGCAGTTTAACTAGGACAGGGGGAGAAAAACTGTTTTTT
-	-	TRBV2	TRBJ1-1	CASTAEGTEAFF	TGTGCCAGCACCGCTGAGGGCACTGAAGCTTTCTTT
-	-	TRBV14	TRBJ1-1	CASSQARGTEAFF	TGTGCCAGCAGCCAAGCAAGGGGGACTGAAGCTTTCTTT
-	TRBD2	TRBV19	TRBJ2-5	CASSTGRGGDIETQYF	TGTGCCAGTAGTACAGGGAGGGGAGGGGATATCGAGACCCAGTACTTC
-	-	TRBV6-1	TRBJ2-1	CASRLTSAYNEQFF	TGTGCCAGCAGGCTGACTAGTGCTTACAATGAGCAGTTCTTC
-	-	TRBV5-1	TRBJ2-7	CASSPWVRTRYEQYF	TGTGCCAGCAGCCCGTGGGTACGAACAAGATACGAGCAGTACTTC
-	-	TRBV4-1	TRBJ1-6	CASSQDPRGESPLHF	TGCGCCAGCAGCCAAGATCCCCGGGGGGAGTCACCCCTCCACTTT